Sequencing of this T cell receptor (beta chain) was carried out in a study of T cell responses to AZD1222 COVID-19 vaccine. General study findings and limits: Donors were mostly white British, more females; clonal diversity possibly underestimated.

Profiling relied on immunoSEQ multiplex PCR, and the TCRdb table lists in-frame clones only, not all of them. The top ten clones hold about 9.4% of a sample with 100,000 to 150,000 clones, about 90% of them seen once. Concerning this clone itself: Its specificity is unknown.

The CDR3 consists of 16 residues. Unmatched junction bases numbered 4, after V lost 0 bases and J lost 0 bases. Germline CDR1 reads SGHNT; CDR2 reads YYREEE (reference sequence). The receptor was derived from an adult in good health. The chain links TRBV5-4 to TRBJ2-7; 9 nucleotides align to TRBD2. The starting material was peripheral blood, obtained on day 0 of AZD1222 vaccination. The CDR3 loop reads CASSLEVAGVSYEQYF. In DNA form, the CDR3 reads TGTGCCAGCAGCTTGGAGGTAGCGGGGGTCTCCTACGAGCAGTACTTC.